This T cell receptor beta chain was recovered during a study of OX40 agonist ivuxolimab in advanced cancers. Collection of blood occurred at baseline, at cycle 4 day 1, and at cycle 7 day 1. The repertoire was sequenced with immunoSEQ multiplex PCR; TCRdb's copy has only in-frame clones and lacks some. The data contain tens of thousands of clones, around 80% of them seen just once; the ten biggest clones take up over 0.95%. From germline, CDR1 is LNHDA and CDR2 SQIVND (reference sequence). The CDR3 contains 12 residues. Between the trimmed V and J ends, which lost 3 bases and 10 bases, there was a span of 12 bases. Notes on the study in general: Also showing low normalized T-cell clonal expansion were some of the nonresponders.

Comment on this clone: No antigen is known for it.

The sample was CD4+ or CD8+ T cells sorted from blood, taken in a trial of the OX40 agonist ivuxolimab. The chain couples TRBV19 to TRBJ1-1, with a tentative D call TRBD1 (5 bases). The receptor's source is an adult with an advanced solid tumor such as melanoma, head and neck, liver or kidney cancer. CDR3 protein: CASSMGRAGAFF. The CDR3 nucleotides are TGTGCCAGTAGTATGGGGCGCGCTGGAGCTTTCTTT. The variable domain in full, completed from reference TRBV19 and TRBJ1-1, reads DGGITQSPKYLFRKEGQNVTLSCEQNLNHDAMYWYRQDPGQGLRLIYYSQIVNDFQKGDIAEGYSVSREKKESFPLTVTSAQKNPTAFYLCASSMGRAGAFFGQGTRLTVV.